The clone carrying this TCR beta chain turned up a few times. Its matching antigen is unknown. This record belongs to a study of T cell repertoires in cytomegalovirus infection. Study summary: Public TCR beta signatures provided an indication of both CMV infection and a matching HLA type.

TCRdb analysed the reads with MiXCR anew, one entry per CDR3 protein. The table lists under 600,000 distinct CDR3 sequences, more than 15% of them singletons, with 20% to 30% in the top ten. The trim removed 2 bases at V and 6 bases at J, leaving 9 bases unmatched. Germline-derived CDR1 and CDR2 are MNHEY and SVGEGT. The CDR3 runs to 16 residues. Study results and caveats: Frequencies of public TCR beta families were cumulated, and this identified carriers of CMV plus the relevant HLA. Dominating the ex vivo response were TCR beta clonotypes that were CMV-specific and HLA-C-restricted.

The receptor's source is a human donor in good health (CMV status not recorded). Some clones in this sample may be carry-over from other donors' samples. The specimen sequenced was CD8+ T cells from PBMCs. V is TRBV6-2 or TRBV6-3 and J is TRBJ2-1; 8 nucleotides match TRBD2. The CDR3 coding sequence is TGTGCCAGCAGTTACGGGGGGACTAGACGGGGCAATGAGCAGTTCTTC. Its protein product is CASSYGGTRRGNEQFF.